These 11 T cell receptor beta chains were sequenced from one sample in a study of blood T cell repertoires in COVID-19. Data came from immunoSEQ multiplex PCR; TCRdb stores just in-frame clones and leaves some out. The sample lists around 250,000 clones; approximately 87% were seen once. Source material: peripheral blood. The receptors here all came from a man between 60 and 70 years old with acute or convalescent COVID-19.

The chain recombines TRBV9 with TRBJ2-2; 11 bases are a match to TRBD2. CDR1 is SGDLS and CDR2 is YYNGEE in the germline V gene. V dropped 4 bases and J dropped 5; count of bases not matched to a gene: 7. There are 16 residues in the CDR3. CDR3 coding DNA: TGTGCCAGCAGCCCTCTGACTAGCGGGATAACCGGGGAGCTGTTTTTT. Translation gives CASSPLTSGITGELFF.

The gene calls are TRBV7-9 and TRBJ1-3; 8 nucleotides align to TRBD1. The CDR3 loop spans 13 amino acids. Unmatched junction bases numbered 5, after V lost 5 bases and J lost 8 bases. CDR1 and CDR2 from the germline V gene are SEHNR and FQNEAQ (reference sequence). In nucleotides, the CDR3 is TGTGCCAGCAGCCCCCGACAGGGGTACACCATATATTTT. It translates to CASSPRQGYTIYF.

The chain employs TRBV11-2 and TRBJ2-1; 11 bases fit TRBD2. Germline-derived CDR1 and CDR2 are SGHAT and FQNNGV. V trimming: 4 bases; J trimming: 2 bases; junction bases outside the gene matches: 13. The CDR3 spans 19 residues. CDR3 coding DNA: TGTGCCAGCAGCTCTCCGACTAGCGGGGATATCCCCCCCTACAATGAGCAGTTCTTC. Translating gives CASSSPTSGDIPPYNEQFF.

The rearrangement joins TRBV11-3 to TRBJ2-3; 10 positions agree with TRBD1. The V gene end was trimmed by 4 bases and the J gene end by 4 bases; junction bases not matched to a gene: 8. The CDR3 is 16 amino acids. CDR1 and CDR2 from the germline V gene are SGHNT and YENEEA. The CDR3 spells CASSSTGTGDADTQYF. The CDR3 DNA sequence: TGTGCCAGCAGCTCCACCGGGACAGGGGACGCAGATACGCAGTATTTT. Looking up the rest from reference TRBV11-3 and TRBJ2-3 gives the full variable domain: EAGVVQSPRYKIIEKKQPVAFWCNPISGHNTLYWYLQNLGQGPELLIRYENEEAVDDSQLPKDRFSAERLKGVDSTLKIQPAELGDSAVYLCASSSTGTGDADTQYFGPGTRLTVL.

The V gene is TRBV19, the J gene TRBJ2-3, with D tentatively TRBD2 (7 bases). Trimming took 7 bases from V and 4 from J, leaving 18 bases between them. Germline loops: CDR1 LNHDA, CDR2 SQIVND (reference sequence). The length of the CDR3 is 15 residues. The CDR3, as DNA: TGTGCCAGTATGGGCGGGGGCAGCGTCCCAGATACGCAGTATTTT. Protein product: CASMGGGSVPDTQYF. Looking up the rest from reference TRBV19 and TRBJ2-3 gives the full variable domain: DGGITQSPKYLFRKEGQNVTLSCEQNLNHDAMYWYRQDPGQGLRLIYYSQIVNDFQKGDIAEGYSVSREKKESFPLTVTSAQKNPTAFYLCASMGGGSVPDTQYFGPGTRLTVL.

In DNA, the CDR3 is TGTGCCAGTAGTATGTACTATGAGCAGTTCTTC. Translating gives CASSMYYEQFF. The V gene is TRBV19, the J gene TRBJ2-1, with D hard to call. This CDR3 is built from 11 residues. Germline V gene sequence: CDR1 LNHDA, CDR2 SQIVND (reference sequence). V was shortened by 3 bases and J by 8 bases, with 5 bases between the two germline ends.

This clone was observed a handful of times. The V gene is TRBV5-1, the J gene TRBJ1-1; TRBD1 agrees at 7 bases. The V gene end was trimmed by 2 bases and the J gene end by 10 bases; junction bases not matched to a gene: 8. CDR1 and CDR2 from the germline V gene are SGHRS and YFSETQ. This CDR3 region has 13 residues. The CDR3 sequence: CASSFGTEGAAFF. The CDR3 DNA follows: TGCGCCAGCAGCTTCGGGACTGAGGGGGCAGCTTTCTTT.

V and J are TRBV24-1 and TRBJ1-5; 10 bases map to TRBD1. Germline CDR1 is KGHDR and CDR2 is SFDVKD. The ends lost 3 bases at V and 5 bases at J; junction bases unmatched: 3. There are 15 residues in the CDR3. CDR3 coding DNA: TGTGCCACCAGTGATGGACAGGGGGGGGATCAGCCCCAGCATTTT. It codes for CATSDGQGGDQPQHF.

The chain has TRBV7-9 and TRBJ1-4; 10 bases agree with TRBD1. Germline V gives CDR1 SEHNR, CDR2 FQNEAQ (reference sequence). Trimming removed 5 bases from V and 5 bases from J; junction bases left unmatched: 2. The CDR3 is 14 residues long. The CDR3 DNA sequence: TGTGCCAGCAGCAGGGACAGGGGAAATGAAAAACTGTTTTTT. Its protein product is CASSRDRGNEKLFF.

CDR3 in DNA: TGTGCCAGCTCACTAAACTGGGGGGAGGAGACCCAGTACTTC. Amino acid sequence: CASSLNWGEETQYF. The rearrangement links TRBV18 to TRBJ2-5; a weak D match, TRBD2 (6 bases). Germline-derived CDR1 and CDR2 are KGHSH and LQKENI. V was cut by 4 bases and J by 5 bases, with 14 bases left in between. The CDR3 runs 14 residues.

The rearrangement links TRBV3-1 (or the pseudogene TRBV3-2) to TRBJ2-5; 10 nucleotides agree with TRBD1. The V and J ends lost 4 bases and 5 bases, in that order; junction bases with no gene match: 7. The CDR3 spans 15 residues. Germline V lookup: CDR1 LGHDT, CDR2 YNNKEL (reference sequence). CDR3 in DNA: TGTGCCAGCAGCCCTGGGACAGGGGTCTTGGAGACCCAGTACTTC. This sequence encodes CASSPGTGVLETQYF.